The clone carrying this TCR beta chain was picked up a small number of times. The J segment lost 0 bases and the V segment lost 8 bases, leaving 9 bases of the junction unmatched. CDR1 is SNHLY, CDR2 FYNNEI, per germline. CDR3 length: 17 amino acids. Use of 60 Vbeta and 13 Jbeta primers characterized the PCR. Produced via immunoSEQ multiplex PCR; TCRdb's table is partial and in-frame only. This sample has approximately 100,000 clones; 76% occur once, and the top ten carry 4%. The record originates from a study of cytomegalovirus exposure and HLA in healthy donors. Those who donated were healthy bone marrow donors.

This sequence joins TRBV2 and TRBJ2-3; 12 bases are a match to TRBD2. The specimen sequenced was PBMCs. The sequence came from a woman between 45 and 60 years old in good health and CMV-seropositive. CDR3 DNA: TGTGCCAGCGGACGACTAGCGGGGGACCTTAGCACAGATACGCAGTATTTT. It specifies CASGRLAGDLSTDTQYF.